These 10 T cell receptor beta chains originate from one sample sequenced in a study of OX40 agonist ivuxolimab in advanced cancers. This table comes from immunoSEQ multiplex PCR, and its TCRdb copy is limited to in-frame clones, with some not included. Among 30,000 to 35,000 clones, 65% to 75% were seen once, and the ten largest hold roughly 19%. The source was CD4+ or CD8+ T cells sorted from blood, collected in a trial of the OX40 agonist ivuxolimab. The origin of the receptors is an adult with an advanced solid tumor such as melanoma, head and neck, liver or kidney cancer.

The CDR3 reads CASSDRKAFF. CDR3 DNA: TGTGCCAGCAGTGACAGGAAAGCTTTCTTT. V and J are TRBV28 and TRBJ1-1; weak D call: TRBD1 (6 bases). Per the germline V gene, CDR1 is MDHEN and CDR2 is SYDVKM. The CDR3 runs 10 residues. Trimming shortened V by 5 bases and J by 9 bases, and 7 bases separated the two germline ends.

The J gene is TRBJ2-1, the V gene TRBV7-9; D tentatively reads TRBD1 or TRBD2 (5 bases each). Per germline, CDR1 SEHNR and CDR2 FQNEAQ (reference sequence). This CDR3 contains 16 residues. V was cut by 0 bases and J by 4 bases, with 13 bases left in between. CDR3 in DNA: TGTGCCAGCAGCTTAGCCCGGGACGCAGGATACAATGAGCAGTTCTTC. Protein sequence: CASSLARDAGYNEQFF.

CDR3 amino acids: CASSSGEINTEAFF. The CDR3 DNA reads TGCGCCAGCAGCTCTGGGGAGATTAACACTGAAGCTTTCTTT. The chain has TRBV5-1 and TRBJ1-1; D remains unclear. CDR3 length: 14 residues. Germline CDR1 and CDR2: SGHRS and YFSETQ. The V gene lost 3 bases and the J gene lost 2 bases, with 11 bases spanning the gap. Based on the CDR3 plus reference TRBV5-1 and TRBJ1-1, the full variable domain is KAGVTQTPRYLIKTRGQQVTLSCSPISGHRSVSWYQQTPGQGLQFLFEYFSETQRNKGNFPGRFSGRQFSNSRSEMNVSTLELGDSALYLCASSSGEINTEAFFGQGTRLTVV.

The CDR3 bases are TGTGCCAGCAGCATGTACAGGGGGGTCACGACTGAAGCTTTCTTT. This codes for CASSMYRGVTTEAFF. The V gene is TRBV7-8, the J gene TRBJ1-1; 8 bases agree with TRBD1. After removal of 5 bases from V and 5 bases from J, the junction contained 10 bases not matched to a gene. Germline loops: CDR1 SGHVS, CDR2 FQNEAQ. The CDR3 has 15 amino acids. Variable domain in full (rest from reference TRBV7-8 and TRBJ1-1): GAGVSQSPRYKVAKRGQDVALRCDPISGHVSLFWYQQALGQGPEFLTYFQNEAQLDKSGLPSDRFFAERPEGSVSTLKIQRTQQEDSAVYLCASSMYRGVTTEAFFGQGTRLTVV.

A few counts support this clone. This rearrangement joins TRBV23-1 to TRBJ1-5; 7 bases are shared with TRBD1. TRBV23-1 is recorded as an ORF, its role being uncertain. The CDR3 sequence is 14 residues long. V lost 0 bases and J lost 6; bases outside the gene matches: 2. The DNA for the CDR3 is TGCGCCAGCAGTCAATCCGACAGGGCTCAGCCCCAGCATTTT. This sequence encodes CASSQSDRAQPQHF.

The V gene is TRBV7-4, the J gene TRBJ2-1, with 9 bases fitting TRBD2. CDR3 length: 16 amino acids. Germline trimming cut 6 bases from V and 9 bases from J; bases unmatched to any gene: 15. Germline V lookup: CDR1 SGHVT, CDR2 SQSDAQ. Written as DNA, the CDR3 is TGTGCCAGCAGTTTGGAGCCTAGCGGGGCTATCGTTGAGCAGTTCTTC. Translating it yields CASSLEPSGAIVEQFF.

The rearrangement joins TRBV6-5 to TRBJ1-3, with D uncertain. CDR1 is MNHEY and CDR2 is SVGAGI in the germline V gene. This CDR3 contains 14 residues. V was shortened by 5 bases and J by 7 bases, with 15 bases between the two germline ends. For the CDR3, the DNA is TGTGCCAGCAGTCCGAGAAGTGGAGTGAACACCATATATTTT. This translates into CASSPRSGVNTIYF.

The V gene is TRBV19, the J gene TRBJ1-2; 8 positions match TRBD1. Germline CDR1 LNHDA, CDR2 SQIVND (reference sequence). V shed 2 bases and J 8 bases; nucleotides not matched to a gene: 10. This CDR3 is built from 15 residues. Written as DNA, the CDR3 is TGTGCCAGTAGTATACCACAGGGGGAAGTAGCCGGCTACACCTTC. Its protein product is CASSIPQGEVAGYTF. The entire variable domain, with the rest obtained from reference TRBV19 and TRBJ1-2, is as follows: DGGITQSPKYLFRKEGQNVTLSCEQNLNHDAMYWYRQDPGQGLRLIYYSQIVNDFQKGDIAEGYSVSREKKESFPLTVTSAQKNPTAFYLCASSIPQGEVAGYTFGSGTRLTVV.

This clone was counted only a few times. The chain couples TRBV4-1 to TRBJ2-7; possible D gene TRBD1, 7 bases. This CDR3 is built from 17 residues. Per the germline V gene, CDR1 is MGHRA and CDR2 is YSYEKL. Trimming took 0 bases from V and 3 from J, leaving 18 bases between them. CDR3 loop: CASSQDISGDRDYEQYV. The CDR3 DNA reads as TGCGCCAGCAGCCAAGATATTTCGGGAGACAGGGACTACGAGCAGTACGTC.

The chain employs TRBV11-2 and TRBJ2-3; 16 positions agree with TRBD2. Germline lookup yields CDR1 SGHAT and CDR2 FQNNGV. The CDR3 contains 17 residues. The J segment lost 8 bases and the V segment lost 4 bases, leaving 9 bases of the junction unmatched. CDR3 nucleotide sequence: TGTGCCAGCAGCTCGATATCCGGGACTAGCGGGGGGGTTACGCAGTATTTT. Translating it yields CASSSISGTSGGVTQYF.